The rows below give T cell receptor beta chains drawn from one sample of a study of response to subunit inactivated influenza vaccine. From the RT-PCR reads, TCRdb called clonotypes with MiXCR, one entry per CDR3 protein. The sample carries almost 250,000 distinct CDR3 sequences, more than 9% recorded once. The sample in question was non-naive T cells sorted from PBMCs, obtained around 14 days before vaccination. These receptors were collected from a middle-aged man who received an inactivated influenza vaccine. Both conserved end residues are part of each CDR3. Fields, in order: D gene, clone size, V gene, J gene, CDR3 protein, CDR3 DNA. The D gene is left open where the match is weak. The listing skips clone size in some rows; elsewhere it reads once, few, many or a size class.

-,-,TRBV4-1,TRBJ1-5,CASSQGSVLSNQPQHF,TGCGCCAGCAGCCAAGGCTCCGTCCTTAGCAATCAGCCCCAGCATTTT
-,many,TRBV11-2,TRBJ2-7,CASSLSSSRRVPSYEQYF,TGTGCCAGCAGCTTATCAAGCAGTCGGAGGGTCCCTTCCTACGAGCAGTACTTC
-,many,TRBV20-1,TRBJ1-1,CSAREGNTEAFF,TGCAGTGCTAGAGAGGGGAACACTGAAGCTTTCTTT
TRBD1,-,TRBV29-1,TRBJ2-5,CSVVFQGAQYF,TGCAGCGTTGTATTCCAGGGGGCCCAGTACTTC
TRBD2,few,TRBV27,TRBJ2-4,CASSLAGTSVLLAKNIQYF,TGTGCCAGCAGCCTCGCCGGGACTAGCGTCCTACTAGCCAAAAACATTCAGTACTTC
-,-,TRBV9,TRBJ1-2,CASSVAAGAGYGYTF,TGTGCCAGCAGCGTAGCTGCTGGGGCTGGCTATGGCTACACCTTC
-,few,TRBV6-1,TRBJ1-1,CASRWDKNTEAFF,TGTGCCAGCAGGTGGGACAAGAACACTGAAGCTTTCTTT
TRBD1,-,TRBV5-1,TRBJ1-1,CASSSQGASEAFF,TGCGCCAGCAGCTCACAGGGGGCCTCTGAAGCTTTCTTT
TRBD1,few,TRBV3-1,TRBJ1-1,CASRLITGGRTEAFF,TGTGCCAGCAGACTTATTACAGGGGGCCGCACTGAAGCTTTCTTT
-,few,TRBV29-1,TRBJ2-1,CSVEDPKQGSNEQFF,TGCAGCGTTGAAGACCCCAAGCAGGGGAGCAATGAGCAGTTCTTC
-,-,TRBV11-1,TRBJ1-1,CASSLSLSVPEAFF,TGTGCCAGCAGCTTAAGCTTAAGCGTCCCTGAAGCTTTCTTT
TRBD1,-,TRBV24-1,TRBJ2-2,CATSGQSQNTGELFF,TGTGCCACGTCGGGACAGAGCCAGAACACCGGGGAGCTGTTTTTT
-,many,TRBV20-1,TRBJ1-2,CSAYPTAPYGYTF,TGCAGTGCTTACCCCACAGCCCCCTATGGCTACACCTTC
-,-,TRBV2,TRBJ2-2,CASSEAYGGELFF,TGTGCCAGCAGTGAAGCGTACGGCGGGGAGCTGTTTTTT
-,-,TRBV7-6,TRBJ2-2,CASSLEQGPFTGELFF,TGTGCCAGCAGCTTAGAACAGGGCCCGTTCACCGGGGAGCTGTTTTTT
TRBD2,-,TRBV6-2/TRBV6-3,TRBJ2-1,CASSYGGLAGYNEQFF,TGTGCCAGCAGTTACGGGGGGCTAGCGGGCTACAATGAGCAGTTCTTC
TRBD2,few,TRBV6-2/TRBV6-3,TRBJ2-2,CATGPISGRYTGELFF,TGTGCCACCGGACCCATTAGCGGGAGGTACACCGGGGAGCTGTTTTTT